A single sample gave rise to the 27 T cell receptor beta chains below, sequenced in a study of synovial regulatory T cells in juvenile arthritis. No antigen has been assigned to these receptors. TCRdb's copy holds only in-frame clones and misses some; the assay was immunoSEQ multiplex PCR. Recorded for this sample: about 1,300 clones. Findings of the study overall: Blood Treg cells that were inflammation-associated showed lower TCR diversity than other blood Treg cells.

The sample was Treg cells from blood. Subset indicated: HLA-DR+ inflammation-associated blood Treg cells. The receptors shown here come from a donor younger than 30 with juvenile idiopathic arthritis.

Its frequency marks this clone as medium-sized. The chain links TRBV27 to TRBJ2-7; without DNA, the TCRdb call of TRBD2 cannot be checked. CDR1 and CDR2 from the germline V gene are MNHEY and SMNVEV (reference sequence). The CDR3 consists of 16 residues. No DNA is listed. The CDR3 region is CASSLWHASRTYEQYF.

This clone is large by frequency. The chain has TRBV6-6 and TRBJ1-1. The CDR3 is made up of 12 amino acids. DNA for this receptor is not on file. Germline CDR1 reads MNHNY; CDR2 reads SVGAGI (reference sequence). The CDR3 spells CASKGGGTEAFF.

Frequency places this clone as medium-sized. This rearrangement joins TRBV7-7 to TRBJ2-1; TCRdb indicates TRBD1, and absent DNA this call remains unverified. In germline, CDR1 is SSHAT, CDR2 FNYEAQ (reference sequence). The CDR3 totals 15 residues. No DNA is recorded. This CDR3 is CASSLEGATYNEQFF.

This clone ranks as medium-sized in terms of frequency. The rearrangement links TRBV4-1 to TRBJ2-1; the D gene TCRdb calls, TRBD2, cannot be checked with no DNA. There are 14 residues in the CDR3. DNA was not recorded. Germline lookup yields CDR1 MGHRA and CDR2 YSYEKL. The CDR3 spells CASSLVAGGGEQFF.

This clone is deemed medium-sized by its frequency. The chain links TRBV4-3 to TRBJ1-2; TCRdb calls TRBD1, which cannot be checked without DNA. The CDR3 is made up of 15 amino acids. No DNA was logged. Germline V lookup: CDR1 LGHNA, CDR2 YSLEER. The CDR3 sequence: CASSQVGTALYGYTF.

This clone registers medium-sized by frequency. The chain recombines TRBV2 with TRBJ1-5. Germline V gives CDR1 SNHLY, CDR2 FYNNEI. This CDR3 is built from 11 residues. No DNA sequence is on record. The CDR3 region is CASGIGQPQHF.

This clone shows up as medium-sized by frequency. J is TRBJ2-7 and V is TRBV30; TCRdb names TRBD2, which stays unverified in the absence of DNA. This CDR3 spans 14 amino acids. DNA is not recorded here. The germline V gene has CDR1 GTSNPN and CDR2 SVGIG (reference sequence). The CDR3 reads CAGREPGEVYEQYF. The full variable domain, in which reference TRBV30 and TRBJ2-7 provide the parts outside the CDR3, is SQTIHQWPATLVQPVGSPLSLECTVEGTSNPNLYWYRQAAGRGLQLLFYSVGIGQISSEVPQNLSASRPQDRQFILSSKKLLLSDSGFYLCAGREPGEVYEQYFGPGTRLTVT.

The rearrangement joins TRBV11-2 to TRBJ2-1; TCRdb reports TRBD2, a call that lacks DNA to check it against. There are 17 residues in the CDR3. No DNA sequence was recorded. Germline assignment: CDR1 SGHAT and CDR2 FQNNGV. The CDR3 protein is CASSLGTSGRLYNEQFF.

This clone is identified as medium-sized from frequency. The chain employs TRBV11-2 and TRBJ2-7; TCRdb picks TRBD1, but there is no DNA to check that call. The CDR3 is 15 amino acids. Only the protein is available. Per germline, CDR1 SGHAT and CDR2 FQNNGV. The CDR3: CASSTGTGGGYEQYF.

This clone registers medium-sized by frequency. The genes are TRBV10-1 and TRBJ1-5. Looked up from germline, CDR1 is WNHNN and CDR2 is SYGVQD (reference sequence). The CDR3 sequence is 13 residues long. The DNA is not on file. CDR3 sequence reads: CASSSDRGQPQHF.

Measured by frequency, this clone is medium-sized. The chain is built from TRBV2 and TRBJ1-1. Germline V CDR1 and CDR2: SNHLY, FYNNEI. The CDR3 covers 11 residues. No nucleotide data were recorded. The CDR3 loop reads CASSLNTEAFF.

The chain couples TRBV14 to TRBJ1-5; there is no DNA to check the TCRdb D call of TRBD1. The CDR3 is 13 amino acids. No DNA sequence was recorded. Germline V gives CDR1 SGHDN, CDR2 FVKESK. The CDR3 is CASSRTFNQPQHF. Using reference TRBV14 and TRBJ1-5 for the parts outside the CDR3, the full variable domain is EAGVTQFPSHSVIEKGQTVTLRCDPISGHDNLYWYRRVMGKEIKFLLHFVKESKQDESGMPNNRFLAERTGGTYSTLKVQPAELEDSGVYFCASSRTFNQPQHFGDGTRLSIL.

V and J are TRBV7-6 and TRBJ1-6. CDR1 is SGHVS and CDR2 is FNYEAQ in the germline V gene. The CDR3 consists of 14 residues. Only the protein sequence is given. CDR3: CASSLEGKWSPLHF.

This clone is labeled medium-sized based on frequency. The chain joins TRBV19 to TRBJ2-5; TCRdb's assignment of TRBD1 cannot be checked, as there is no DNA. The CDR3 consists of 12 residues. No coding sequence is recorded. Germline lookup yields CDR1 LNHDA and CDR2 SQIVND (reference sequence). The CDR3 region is CASSMGQGTQYF.

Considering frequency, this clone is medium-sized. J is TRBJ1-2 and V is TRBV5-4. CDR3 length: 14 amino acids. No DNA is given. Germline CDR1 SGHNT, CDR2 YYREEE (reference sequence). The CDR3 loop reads CASSTDVGNYGYTF.

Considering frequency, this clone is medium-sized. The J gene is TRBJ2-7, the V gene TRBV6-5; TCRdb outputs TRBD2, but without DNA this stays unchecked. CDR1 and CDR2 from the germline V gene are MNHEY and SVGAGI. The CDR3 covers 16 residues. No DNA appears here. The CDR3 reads CASSYYGGTLSYEQYF.

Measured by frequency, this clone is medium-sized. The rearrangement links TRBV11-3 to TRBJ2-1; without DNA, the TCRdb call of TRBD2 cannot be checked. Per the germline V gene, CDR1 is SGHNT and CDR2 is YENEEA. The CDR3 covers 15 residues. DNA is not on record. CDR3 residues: CASSSGFGGGDEQFF. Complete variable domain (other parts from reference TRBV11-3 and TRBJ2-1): EAGVVQSPRYKIIEKKQPVAFWCNPISGHNTLYWYLQNLGQGPELLIRYENEEAVDDSQLPKDRFSAERLKGVDSTLKIQPAELGDSAVYLCASSSGFGGGDEQFFGPGTRLTVL.

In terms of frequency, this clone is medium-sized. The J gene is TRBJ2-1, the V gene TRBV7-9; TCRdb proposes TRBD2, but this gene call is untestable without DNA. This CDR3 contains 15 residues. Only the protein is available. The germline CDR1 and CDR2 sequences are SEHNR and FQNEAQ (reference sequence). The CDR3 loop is CASRLRRGSINEQFF.

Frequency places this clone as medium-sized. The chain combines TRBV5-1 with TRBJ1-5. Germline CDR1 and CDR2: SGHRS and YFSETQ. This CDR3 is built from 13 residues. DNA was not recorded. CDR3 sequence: CASSFEGNQPQHF.

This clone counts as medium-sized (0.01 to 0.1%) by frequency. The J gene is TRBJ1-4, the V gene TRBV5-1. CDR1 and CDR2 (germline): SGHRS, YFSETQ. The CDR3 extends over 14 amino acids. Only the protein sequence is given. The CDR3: CAISSAGGYEKLFF.

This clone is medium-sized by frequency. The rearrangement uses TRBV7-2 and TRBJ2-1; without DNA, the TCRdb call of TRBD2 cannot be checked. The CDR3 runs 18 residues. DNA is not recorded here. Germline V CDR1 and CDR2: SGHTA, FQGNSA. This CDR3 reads CASSLGMGFLADYNEQFF.

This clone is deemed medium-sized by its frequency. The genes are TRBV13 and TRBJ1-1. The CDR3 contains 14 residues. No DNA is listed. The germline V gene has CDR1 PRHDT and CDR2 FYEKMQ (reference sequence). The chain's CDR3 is CASSPLRENTEAFF. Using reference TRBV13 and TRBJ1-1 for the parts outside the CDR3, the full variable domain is AAGVIQSPRHLIKEKRETATLKCYPIPRHDTVYWYQQGPGQDPQFLISFYEKMQSDKGSIPDRFSAQQFSDYHSELNMSSLELGDSALYFCASSPLRENTEAFFGQGTRLTVV.

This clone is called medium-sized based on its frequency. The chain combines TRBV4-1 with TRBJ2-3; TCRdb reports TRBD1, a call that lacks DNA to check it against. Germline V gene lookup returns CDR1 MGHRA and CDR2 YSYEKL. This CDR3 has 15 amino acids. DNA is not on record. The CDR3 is CASSQWGQGPDTQYF.

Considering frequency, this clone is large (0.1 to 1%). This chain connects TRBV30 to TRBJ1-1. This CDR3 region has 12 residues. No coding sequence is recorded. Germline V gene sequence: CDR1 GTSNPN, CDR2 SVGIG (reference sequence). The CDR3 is CAGGQGNTEAFF.

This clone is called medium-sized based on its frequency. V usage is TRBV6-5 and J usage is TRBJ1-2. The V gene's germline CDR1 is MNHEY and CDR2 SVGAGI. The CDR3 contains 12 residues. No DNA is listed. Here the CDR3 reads CASSTKTYGYTF.

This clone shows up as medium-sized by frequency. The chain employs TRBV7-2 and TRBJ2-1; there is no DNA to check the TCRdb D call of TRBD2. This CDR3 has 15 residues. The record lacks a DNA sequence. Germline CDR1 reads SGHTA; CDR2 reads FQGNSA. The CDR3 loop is CASSLSGRSYNEQFF.

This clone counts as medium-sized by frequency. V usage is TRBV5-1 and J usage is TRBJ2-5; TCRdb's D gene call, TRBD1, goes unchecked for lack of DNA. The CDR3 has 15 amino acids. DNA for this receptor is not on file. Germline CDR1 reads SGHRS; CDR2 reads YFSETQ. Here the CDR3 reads CASSLAQGGGETQYF.